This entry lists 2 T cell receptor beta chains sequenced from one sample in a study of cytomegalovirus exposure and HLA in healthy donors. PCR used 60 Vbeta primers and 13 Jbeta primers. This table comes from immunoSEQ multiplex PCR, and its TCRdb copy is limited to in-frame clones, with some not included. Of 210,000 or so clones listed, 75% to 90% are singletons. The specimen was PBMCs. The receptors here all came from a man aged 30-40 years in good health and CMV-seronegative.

CDR3 sequence (DNA): TGTGCCAGCAGCAGGGATGGGACAATTAGAAACACCATATATTTT. It translates to CASSRDGTIRNTIYF. The chain links TRBV7-9 to TRBJ1-3, with D possibly being TRBD1 (6 bases). V was pared by 5 bases and J by 5 bases, with 16 bases between. The CDR3 contains 15 residues. Germline V lookup: CDR1 SEHNR, CDR2 FQNEAQ (reference sequence). Filled out from reference TRBV7-9 and TRBJ1-3, the complete variable domain reads DTGVSQNPRHKITKRGQNVTFRCDPISEHNRLYWYRQTLGQGPEFLTYFQNEAQLEKSRLLSDRFSAERPKGSFSTLEIQRTEQGDSAMYLCASSRDGTIRNTIYFGEGSWLTVV.

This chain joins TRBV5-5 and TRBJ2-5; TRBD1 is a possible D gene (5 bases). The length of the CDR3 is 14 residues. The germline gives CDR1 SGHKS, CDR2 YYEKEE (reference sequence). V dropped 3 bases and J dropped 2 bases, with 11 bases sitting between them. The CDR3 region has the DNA TGTGCCAGCAGCTCCACGACAGTACAAGAGACCCAGTACTTC. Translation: CASSSTTVQETQYF.